The 13 T cell receptor beta chains in this list originate from one sample, sequenced in a study of T cells after yellow fever vaccination. TCRdb re-analysed the 5' RACE reads in MiXCR, keeping a single row per CDR3 protein. The table shows 200,000 to 250,000 distinct CDR3 sequences, with approximately 3% occurring only once. The sample in question was CD4+ T cells sorted from PBMCs, obtained 10 days after the yellow fever booster vaccination. These receptors came from a man between 18 and 29 years old who received the YFV17D yellow fever vaccine.

This clonotype has ten or more counts. The chain links TRBV10-1 to TRBJ2-7; TRBD1 is a possible D gene (6 bases). Germline V gene lookup returns CDR1 WNHNN and CDR2 SYGVQD (reference sequence). There are 14 residues in the CDR3. The V end lost 3 bases, the J end lost 3 bases, and 12 bases lay between the germline ends. The CDR3 here is CASSDLGAGYEQYF. Here the CDR3 DNA reads TGCGCCAGCAGTGATCTGGGGGCGGGCTACGAGCAGTACTTC.

This clonotype occurred many times. The chain employs TRBV18 and TRBJ1-1; D unresolved. Trimming pared 2 bases from V and 7 bases from J, leaving 11 bases between. Germline V CDR1 and CDR2: KGHSH, LQKENI. The CDR3 totals 13 residues. CDR3 nucleotides: TGTGCCAGCTCACCAAATCCAGGCAATGAAGCTTTCTTT. It yields the protein CASSPNPGNEAFF.

The V call is TRBV4-2, the J call TRBJ2-2; TRBD1 agrees at 11 bases. Unmatched junction bases numbered 6, after V lost 4 bases and J lost 5 bases. The germline CDR1 and CDR2 sequences are LGHNA and YNFKEQ. This CDR3 comprises 16 residues. The CDR3 protein is CASSRTGTGGTGELFF. Here the CDR3 DNA reads TGTGCCAGCAGCCGAACCGGGACAGGGGGGACCGGGGAGCTGTTTTTT.

This clonotype was seen repeatedly, ten times or more. This chain joins TRBV5-1 and TRBJ2-1, with no clear D. This CDR3 has 12 residues. Germline V CDR1 and CDR2: SGHRS, YFSETQ. V lost 4 bases to trimming and J lost 9 bases, with 11 bases between them. CDR3 loop: CASSLEMGEQFF. For the CDR3, the DNA is TGCGCCAGCAGCCTAGAGATGGGTGAGCAGTTCTTC.

This clonotype was seen a handful of times. In DNA form, the CDR3 reads TGTGCCAGCAGCAGACAGGGAGGAGCCGGGGAGCTGTTTTTT. Protein: CASSRQGGAGELFF. This rearrangement joins TRBV6-2 or TRBV6-3 to TRBJ2-2; D perhaps matches TRBD1 (7 bases). Trimming left V 6 bases short and J 6 bases short, with 14 bases between. Germline CDR1 and CDR2: MNHEY and SVGEGT. The CDR3 is 14 residues long.

This clonotype was observed at least ten times. The V and J genes are TRBV9 and TRBJ1-2; perhaps TRBD1 as D (6 bases). Germline CDR1 and CDR2: SGDLS and YYNGEE. V lost 5 bases to trimming and J lost 2 bases, with 10 bases between them. The CDR3 loop spans 13 amino acids. The CDR3 DNA is TGTGCCAGCAGACCGGACAGAAACTATGGCTACACCTTC. As protein: CASRPDRNYGYTF.

The chain recombines TRBV9 with TRBJ2-3; D remains ambiguous. The CDR3 contains 16 residues. From germline, CDR1 is SGDLS and CDR2 YYNGEE. Trimming took 4 bases from V and 0 from J, leaving 15 bases between them. The CDR3 is CASSFSTDPSTDTQYF. CDR3 in DNA: TGTGCCAGCAGCTTCTCGACGGACCCTAGCACAGATACGCAGTATTTT.

This clonotype has ten or more counts. This chain uses TRBV2 with TRBJ1-6; TRBD1 aligns across 7 bases. The CDR3 totals 14 residues. Germline CDR1 and CDR2: SNHLY and FYNNEI. With 3 bases clipped from V and 10 bases from J, the junction kept 6 bases outside the gene matches. The CDR3 region has the DNA TGTGCCAGCAGTGAGTCTCAGACAGGGTCACCCCTCCACTTT. Its protein product is CASSESQTGSPLHF.

The chain employs TRBV27 and TRBJ2-3; TRBD2 might be the D (6 bases). The CDR3 is 14 amino acids. The V end lost 6 bases, the J end lost 5 bases, and 15 bases lay between the germline ends. CDR1 and CDR2 (germline): MNHEY, SMNVEV (reference sequence). The CDR3 reads CASRPAGPVDTQYF. The CDR3 region has the DNA TGTGCCAGCAGACCCGCGGGGCCGGTAGATACGCAGTATTTT.

This clonotype was recorded at least ten times. The chain recombines TRBV5-1 with TRBJ2-7; D gene uncertain. Per the germline V gene, CDR1 is SGHRS and CDR2 is YFSETQ. The CDR3 totals 11 residues. V dropped 3 bases and J dropped 3 bases, with 4 bases sitting between them. DNA of the CDR3: TGCGCCAGCAGCTATGACTACGAGCAGTACTTC. Encoded protein: CASSYDYEQYF.

This chain connects TRBV7-9 to TRBJ1-4, with D unclear. Germline V gives CDR1 SEHNR, CDR2 FQNEAQ (reference sequence). This CDR3 comprises 15 residues. Trimming pared 5 bases from V and 4 bases from J, leaving 14 bases between. CDR3 sequence reads: CASSPLAHLNEKLFF. CDR3 nucleotide sequence: TGTGCCAGCAGCCCTCTCGCCCACCTTAATGAAAAACTGTTTTTT. Complete variable domain (other parts from reference TRBV7-9 and TRBJ1-4): DTGVSQNPRHKITKRGQNVTFRCDPISEHNRLYWYRQTLGQGPEFLTYFQNEAQLEKSRLLSDRFSAERPKGSFSTLEIQRTEQGDSAMYLCASSPLAHLNEKLFFGSGTQLSVL.

J is TRBJ1-2 and V is TRBV5-1; D is unresolved. The CDR3 length is 16 residues. Trimming shortened V by 1 base and J by 3 bases, and 16 bases separated the two germline ends. Per germline, CDR1 SGHRS and CDR2 YFSETQ. CDR3 amino acids: CASSLPRDPPDYGYTF. The CDR3, as DNA: TGCGCCAGCAGCTTGCCCCGAGACCCTCCAGACTATGGCTACACCTTC.

In its sample, this clonotype was seen many times. The rearrangement joins TRBV7-9 to TRBJ2-7, with D unclear. The germline CDR1 and CDR2 sequences are SEHNR and FQNEAQ (reference sequence). Trimming pared 1 base from V and 2 bases from J, leaving 12 bases between. The CDR3 has 15 amino acids. DNA of the CDR3: TGTGCCAGCAGCTTAGGGCAAGCTGGCACCTACGAGCAGTACGTC. It specifies CASSLGQAGTYEQYV.